This is a list of T cell receptor beta chains from one sample in a study of blood T cell repertoires in COVID-19. Only in-frame clones appear in the TCRdb table, and some are missing; sequencing was by immunoSEQ multiplex PCR. This table holds about 200,000 clones, 83% found once. The sample was peripheral blood. These receptors were taken from a woman between 45 and 65 years old with acute or convalescent COVID-19. Each CDR3 is given with its conserved first and last residue. The D gene is left open where the match is weak. For some rows the clone size is stated as once, few or many, or as a class when expanded; others skip it.

DNA: TGTGCCATCAGTGAGGGCGGACAGGGACTAACTAGCACAGATACGCAGTATTTT; CDR3: CAISEGGQGLTSTDTQYF; V: TRBV10-3; J: TRBJ2-3; D: -; size: -
DNA: TGTGCCAGCAGTTTGGCCCTAGCGGGAGTTTCAGATACGCAGTATTTT; CDR3: CASSLALAGVSDTQYF; V: TRBV28; J: TRBJ2-3; D: TRBD2; size: -
DNA: TGCGCCAGCAGTGAGAGGACAGGGGTCTACAATGAGCAGTTCTTC; CDR3: CASSERTGVYNEQFF; V: TRBV10-1; J: TRBJ2-1; D: TRBD1; size: -
DNA: TGTGCCAGCAGCTATCGGACTAGCGCGTACGAGCAGTACTTC; CDR3: CASSYRTSAYEQYF; V: TRBV3-1/TRBV3-2; J: TRBJ2-7; D: TRBD2; size: -
DNA: TGTGCCAGCAGCCTGGACAGGGAGAAGGAAAAACTGTTTTTT; CDR3: CASSLDREKEKLFF; V: TRBV7-2; J: TRBJ1-4; D: TRBD1; size: -
DNA: TGCAGTGCTAGTCCAGGGATCACAGATACGCAGTATTTT; CDR3: CSASPGITDTQYF; V: TRBV20-1; J: TRBJ2-3; D: -; size: -
DNA: TGTGCCAGTCAACGAGCGGGAGGTGGGGACACCGGGGAGCTGTTTTTT; CDR3: CASQRAGGGDTGELFF; V: TRBV3-1/TRBV3-2; J: TRBJ2-2; D: TRBD2; size: -
DNA: TGTGCCAGCAGCCAAACAGGGAATTCACCCCTCCACTTT; CDR3: CASSQTGNSPLHF; V: TRBV14; J: TRBJ1-6; D: -; size: -
DNA: TGCAGCGTTGGGAGACCCACCGGGGAGCTGTTTTTT; CDR3: CSVGRPTGELFF; V: TRBV29-1; J: TRBJ2-2; D: -; size: -
DNA: TGCGCCAGCAGCTCCCAAGCGGGATACACAGATACGCAGTATTTT; CDR3: CASSSQAGYTDTQYF; V: TRBV5-1; J: TRBJ2-3; D: TRBD2; size: -
DNA: TGTGCCAGCAGCCAAGAGATGGGGACTAGCGGGGCCCTCACAGATACGCAGTATTTT; CDR3: CASSQEMGTSGALTDTQYF; V: TRBV4-2; J: TRBJ2-3; D: TRBD2; size: -
DNA: TGCAGTGCTAGTGGGACAGGGAACCAGCCCCAGCATTTT; CDR3: CSASGTGNQPQHF; V: TRBV20-1; J: TRBJ1-5; D: TRBD1; size: -
DNA: TGTGCCAGCAGTTACCAGACTAGTGGCGAGCAGTACTTC; CDR3: CASSYQTSGEQYF; V: TRBV6-5; J: TRBJ2-7; D: -; size: -
DNA: TGCAGCGTTCGCCAGGGGGCGGGTACTGAAGCTTTCTTT; CDR3: CSVRQGAGTEAFF; V: TRBV29-1; J: TRBJ1-1; D: TRBD1; size: -
DNA: TGTGCCAGCAGACTGACCCTAGCGGGAGGAGAGACCCAGTACTTC; CDR3: CASRLTLAGGETQYF; V: TRBV2; J: TRBJ2-5; D: TRBD2; size: -
DNA: TGTGCCAGCAGCGTTGGACTAGCCGTGAACACCGGGGAGCTGTTTTTT; CDR3: CASSVGLAVNTGELFF; V: TRBV9; J: TRBJ2-2; D: TRBD2; size: -
DNA: TGTGCCAGCAGTGACTACCCACAGGGGTCTTTCTCTGGAAACACCATATATTTT; CDR3: CASSDYPQGSFSGNTIYF; V: TRBV6-1; J: TRBJ1-3; D: TRBD1; size: -
DNA: TGTGCCAGCAACGAGGGCCTGGGAGCCCAGCATTTT; CDR3: CASNEGLGAQHF; V: TRBV12-3/TRBV12-4; J: TRBJ1-5; D: -; size: -
DNA: TGTGCCAGCACCGCCTTCGGGAATTCACCCCTCCACTTT; CDR3: CASTAFGNSPLHF; V: TRBV12-3/TRBV12-4; J: TRBJ1-6; D: -; size: -
DNA: TGTGCCAGCAGCCAAGCTAGCCCAGGGGAGACGAAATACAATGAGCAGTTCTTC; CDR3: CASSQASPGETKYNEQFF; V: TRBV3-1/TRBV3-2; J: TRBJ2-1; D: -; size: -
DNA: TGTGCCAGCAGGAGACCGGGACAGGGGCTCTACGAGCAGTACTTC; CDR3: CASRRPGQGLYEQYF; V: TRBV6-5; J: TRBJ2-7; D: TRBD1; size: -
DNA: TGTGCCAGCAGGGAGGGGCTAGCGGGAGTCACCGGGGAGCTGTTTTTT; CDR3: CASREGLAGVTGELFF; V: TRBV4-2; J: TRBJ2-2; D: TRBD2; size: -
DNA: TGCGCCAGCGAGCACGAGCAGTACTTC; CDR3: CASEHEQYF; V: TRBV4-1; J: TRBJ2-7; D: -; size: -
DNA: TGCGCCAGCAGGACGGGACAGGGGGCGGCCTACGAGCAGTACTTC; CDR3: CASRTGQGAAYEQYF; V: TRBV5-1; J: TRBJ2-7; D: TRBD1; size: -
DNA: TGTGCCAGCAGTCCCAAACTTCCGAGGACATCAACCTACGAGCAGTACTTC; CDR3: CASSPKLPRTSTYEQYF; V: TRBV7-2; J: TRBJ2-7; D: -; size: -
DNA: TGTGCCAGCAGTTTAGATGGGGCGGTGGGGACTGAAGCTTTCTTT; CDR3: CASSLDGAVGTEAFF; V: TRBV27; J: TRBJ1-1; D: -; size: -
DNA: TGTGCCAGCTCACCCTATCTCTACTCGTGGTTTGAAGCTTTCTTT; CDR3: CASSPYLYSWFEAFF; V: TRBV18; J: TRBJ1-1; D: -; size: once
DNA: TGCGCCAGCAGCTTGCTCGGTTCACCCCTCCACTTT; CDR3: CASSLLGSPLHF; V: TRBV5-1; J: TRBJ1-6; D: -; size: few
DNA: TGTGCCAGCAAAGGCCTTGTAGGGAGCCTATATGGCTACACCTTC; CDR3: CASKGLVGSLYGYTF; V: TRBV6-6; J: TRBJ1-2; D: -; size: -
DNA: TGTGCCAGTAGTATGTATAATTTGGCATCTAACTATGGCTACACCTTC; CDR3: CASSMYNLASNYGYTF; V: TRBV19; J: TRBJ1-2; D: -; size: -
DNA: TGTGCCTGGAGTGTTGGACAGGGGTCAAGCGAAGCTTTCTTT; CDR3: CAWSVGQGSSEAFF; V: TRBV30; J: TRBJ1-1; D: TRBD1; size: -
DNA: TGTGCCAGCAGCTTGGGTCTAGTCGCTTATTCGAACACCGGGGAGCTGTTTTTT; CDR3: CASSLGLVAYSNTGELFF; V: TRBV7-9; J: TRBJ2-2; D: -; size: -
DNA: TGCGCCAGCAGCTTTGCGGATACGCAGTATTTT; CDR3: CASSFADTQYF; V: TRBV5-1; J: TRBJ2-3; D: -; size: few
DNA: TGCGCCAGCAGCAAGGGACTAGGGGTAAATGAGCAGTTCTTC; CDR3: CASSKGLGVNEQFF; V: TRBV5-1; J: TRBJ2-1; D: TRBD2; size: -
DNA: TGTGCCACCAGCAGAACCGGGACAGGGGGTCTGGGTGAGCAGTTCTTC; CDR3: CATSRTGTGGLGEQFF; V: TRBV15; J: TRBJ2-1; D: TRBD1; size: -
DNA: TGTGCCAGCAGCCCGGGACAGGGGGCGGAAAAACTGTTTTTT; CDR3: CASSPGQGAEKLFF; V: TRBV4-2; J: TRBJ1-4; D: TRBD1; size: -
DNA: TGTGCCAGCAGCTTGGTACTGTCCTCCTACGAGCAGTACTTC; CDR3: CASSLVLSSYEQYF; V: TRBV5-6; J: TRBJ2-7; D: -; size: -
DNA: TGTGCCAGCTCACCACAGGGGGTAGGACAGCCCCAGCATTTT; CDR3: CASSPQGVGQPQHF; V: TRBV18; J: TRBJ1-5; D: -; size: -
DNA: TGTGCCAGCAGTTTACAGACAGGGGCGGAAGCTTTCTTT; CDR3: CASSLQTGAEAFF; V: TRBV27; J: TRBJ1-1; D: TRBD1; size: -
DNA: TGCGCCAGCAGCTCCCGAGCGGGGACAGATACGCAGTATTTT; CDR3: CASSSRAGTDTQYF; V: TRBV5-1; J: TRBJ2-3; D: TRBD2; size: -
DNA: TGTGCCAGCAGCTGGGAGGCCGGACTCGAGCAGTTCTTC; CDR3: CASSWEAGLEQFF; V: TRBV7-9; J: TRBJ2-1; D: -; size: -
DNA: TGTGCCAGCAGCTTATCTAGGGGTGCCACTGAAGCTTTCTTT; CDR3: CASSLSRGATEAFF; V: TRBV11-2; J: TRBJ1-1; D: -; size: -
DNA: TGTGCCAGCAGAGGCGGCTCCACAAACACCGGGGAGCTGTTTTTT; CDR3: CASRGGSTNTGELFF; V: TRBV6-5; J: TRBJ2-2; D: -; size: -